This T cell receptor (beta chain) was captured in a study of blood T cells in healthy people across ages. Primers used in a second PCR of about 6 to 12 cycles were a sample-barcoded 5' primer and a J-beta primer mix. A template-switch adaptor containing 12 random nucleotides labeled each cDNA molecule. MiXCR, run by TCRdb on the 5' RACE reads, gives a single entry per CDR3 protein. The sample yields about 930,000 distinct CDR3 sequences, 25% to 30% seen once. The germline CDR1 and CDR2 sequences are DFQATT and SNEGSKA (reference sequence). The CDR3 covers 15 residues. Between the trimmed V and J ends, which lost 6 bases and 2 bases, there was a span of 18 bases. This clonotype was seen ten or more times. Its cognate antigen is unknown. General study points: A roughly linear fall in TCR beta diversity per million T cells was seen with increasing age.

Separately, the same data were catalogued under a study of T cells of mothers and their children. That work states: The study recruited a few healthy Caucasian mothers and their six children as donors.

Input material: blood. The source is a woman aged 40 to 50 in good health. This sequence joins TRBV20-1 and TRBJ2-3, with D perhaps TRBD2 (6 bases). The CDR3 spells CSAGDLGLLTDTQYF. CDR3 DNA: TGCAGTGCAGGAGACTTGGGACTGCTCACAGATACGCAGTATTTT.